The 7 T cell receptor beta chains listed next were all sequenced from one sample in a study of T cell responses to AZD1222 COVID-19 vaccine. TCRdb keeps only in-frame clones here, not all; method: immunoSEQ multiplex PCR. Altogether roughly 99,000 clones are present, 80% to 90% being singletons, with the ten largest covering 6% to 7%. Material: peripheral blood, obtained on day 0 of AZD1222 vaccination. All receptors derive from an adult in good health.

DNA of the CDR3: TGTGCTAGTGGTCCGAGCCTCAGTGGAATTAGCACTGGAAACACCATATATTTT. Protein sequence: CASGPSLSGISTGNTIYF. The V gene is TRBV12-5, the J gene TRBJ1-3; D not resolved. The CDR3 is 18 residues long. Trimming stripped 5 bases from V and 2 bases from J, with 22 bases between. CDR1 is LGHNT, CDR2 FRNRAP, per germline.

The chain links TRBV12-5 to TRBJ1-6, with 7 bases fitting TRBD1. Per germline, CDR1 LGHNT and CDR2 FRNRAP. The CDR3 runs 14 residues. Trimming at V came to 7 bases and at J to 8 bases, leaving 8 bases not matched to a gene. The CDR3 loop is CASVRGRGDSPLHF. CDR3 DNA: TGTGCTAGTGTTAGGGGCAGGGGGGATTCACCCCTCCACTTT.

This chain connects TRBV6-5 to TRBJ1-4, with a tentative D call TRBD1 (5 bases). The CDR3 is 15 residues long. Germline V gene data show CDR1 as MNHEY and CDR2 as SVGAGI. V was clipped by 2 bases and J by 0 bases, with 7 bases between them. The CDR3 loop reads CASSYDSSTNEKLFF. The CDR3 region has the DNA TGTGCCAGCAGTTACGACAGTTCAACTAATGAAAAACTGTTTTTT.

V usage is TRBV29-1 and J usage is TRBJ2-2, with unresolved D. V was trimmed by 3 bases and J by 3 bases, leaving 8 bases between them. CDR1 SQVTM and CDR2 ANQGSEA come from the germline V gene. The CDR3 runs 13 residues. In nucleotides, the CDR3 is TGCAGCGTTGAGTGGCCTTACACCGGGGAGCTGTTTTTT. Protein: CSVEWPYTGELFF.

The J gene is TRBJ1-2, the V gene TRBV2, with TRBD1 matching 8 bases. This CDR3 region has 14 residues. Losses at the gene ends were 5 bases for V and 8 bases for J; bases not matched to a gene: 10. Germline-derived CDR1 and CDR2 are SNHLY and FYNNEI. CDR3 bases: TGTGCCAGCAGTCCGGGACAGGTCCATATGGGCTACACCTTC. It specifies CASSPGQVHMGYTF.

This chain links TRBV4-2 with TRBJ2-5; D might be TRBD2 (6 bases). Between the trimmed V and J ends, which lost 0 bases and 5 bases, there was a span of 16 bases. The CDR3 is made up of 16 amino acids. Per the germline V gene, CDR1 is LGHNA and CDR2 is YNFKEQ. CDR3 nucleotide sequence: TGTGCCAGCAGCCAAGAGGGGGGTTCACGGAGGGAGACCCAGTACTTC. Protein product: CASSQEGGSRRETQYF.

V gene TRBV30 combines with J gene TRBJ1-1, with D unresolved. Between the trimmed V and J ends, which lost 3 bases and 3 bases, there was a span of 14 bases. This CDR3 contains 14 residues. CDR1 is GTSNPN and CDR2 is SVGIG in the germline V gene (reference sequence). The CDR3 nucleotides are TGTGCCTGGAGAAGAGAACTGCTGGACACTGAAGCTTTCTTT. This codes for CAWRRELLDTEAFF.